Listed here are 15 T cell receptor beta chains from one sample, sequenced in a study of T cells in Graves' hyperthyroidism and ophthalmopathy. Amplification of TCR beta CDR3 regions used RNA as the template. The HTBI set primed first-round TCR CDR3 RT-PCR. Each CDR3 protein gets one entry after TCRdb re-called the multiplex PCR reads with MiXCR. The table lists 300,000 to 400,000 distinct CDR3 sequences, roughly 13% of them singletons. Sequences were obtained from blood. The receptors were gathered from a young woman with Graves' hyperthyroidism.

This clonotype was counted ten times or more. The V call is TRBV27, the J call TRBJ2-2; D call uncertain. Trimming took off 3 bases at V and 6 bases at J, with 11 bases between the two ends. The CDR3 covers 14 residues. Germline CDR1 is MNHEY and CDR2 is SMNVEV (reference sequence). The CDR3 coding sequence is TGTGCCAGCAGTTTTAGTCGGACGGCCGGGGAGCTGTTTTTT. Its translation is CASSFSRTAGELFF.

This clonotype came up many times. The V and J genes are TRBV2 and TRBJ1-1, with D perhaps TRBD1 (5 bases). Looked up from germline, CDR1 is SNHLY and CDR2 is FYNNEI. Trimming stripped 6 bases from V and 0 bases from J, with 11 bases between. The CDR3 is made up of 14 amino acids. The CDR3 nucleotides read TGTGCCAGCAGAGTTGACAGCCTGAACACTGAAGCTTTCTTT. It yields the protein CASRVDSLNTEAFF.

The V call is TRBV3-1, the J call TRBJ1-2; D unresolved. The CDR3 contains 15 residues. Germline CDR1 is LGHDT and CDR2 is YNNKEL (reference sequence). Trimming took 4 bases from V and 2 from J, leaving 14 bases between them. CDR3 region: CASSPSRDLNYGYTF. In DNA, the CDR3 is TGTGCCAGCAGCCCTTCCCGGGATCTCAACTATGGCTACACCTTC.

The table lists this clonotype with many counts. The chain employs TRBV7-9 and TRBJ1-1; D is unresolved. The V gene's germline CDR1 is SEHNR and CDR2 FQNEAQ (reference sequence). Trimming stripped 6 bases from V and 0 bases from J, with 17 bases between. There are 16 residues in the CDR3. CDR3 sequence reads: CASRPSPRGVNTEAFF. CDR3 DNA sequence: TGTGCCAGCAGACCTTCCCCCCGGGGAGTGAACACTGAAGCTTTCTTT.

This clonotype was counted at least ten times. The J gene is TRBJ2-5, the V gene TRBV7-2; TRBD1 matches 10 bases. The CDR3 is made up of 14 amino acids. The germline gives CDR1 SGHTA, CDR2 FQGNSA. Trimming took 5 bases from V and 1 from J; bases not matched to a gene: 1. CDR3 residues: CASSRDRGQETQYF. DNA of the CDR3: TGTGCCAGCAGCAGGGACAGGGGCCAAGAGACCCAGTACTTC.

This clonotype was observed at least ten times. CDR3 protein: CASSEEGIYGYTF. The DNA for the CDR3 is TGTGCCAGCAGTGAGGAAGGTATCTATGGCTACACCTTC. V usage is TRBV2 and J usage is TRBJ1-2, with D unclear. CDR3 size: 13 residues. Germline V gene lookup returns CDR1 SNHLY and CDR2 FYNNEI. The V gene lost 3 bases and the J gene lost 4 bases, with 9 bases spanning the gap.

The chain couples TRBV9 to TRBJ1-5; D is undetermined. V was cut by 1 base and J by 2 bases, with 13 bases left in between. Germline V gives CDR1 SGDLS, CDR2 YYNGEE. This CDR3 spans 16 amino acids. This CDR3 is CASSVSHFARNQPQHF. For the CDR3, the DNA is TGTGCCAGCAGCGTAAGCCATTTCGCGCGCAATCAGCCCCAGCATTTT. The full variable domain, completed using reference TRBV9 and TRBJ1-5, is DSGVTQTPKHLITATGQRVTLRCSPRSGDLSVYWYQQSLDQGLQFLIQYYNGEERAKGNILERFSAQQFPDLHSELNLSSLELGDSALYFCASSVSHFARNQPQHFGDGTRLSIL.

This chain connects TRBV10-3 to TRBJ1-2; maybe TRBD1 (5 bases). The CDR3 totals 13 residues. Germline V gene sequence: CDR1 ENHRY, CDR2 SYGVKD. V was cut by 2 bases and J by 4 bases, with 8 bases left in between. CDR3 in DNA: TGTGCCATCAGTGAGGGGGACCGCTATGGCTACACCTTC. This encodes CAISEGDRYGYTF.

This clonotype has just a few counts. The rearrangement links TRBV7-9 to TRBJ1-5, with 9 bases aligning to TRBD1. CDR1 is SEHNR, CDR2 FQNEAQ, per germline (reference sequence). CDR3 size: 14 residues. Trimming removed 4 bases from V and 7 bases from J; junction bases left unmatched: 5. The CDR3 coding sequence is TGTGCCAGCAGCTCAACAGGGGGCAGGCAGCCCCAGCATTTT. It codes for CASSSTGGRQPQHF.

The chain recombines TRBV7-2 with TRBJ1-2, with a weak D call TRBD1 (6 bases). In germline, CDR1 is SGHTA, CDR2 FQGNSA. This CDR3 is built from 12 residues. With 1 base removed from V and 7 bases from J, the gap between germline ends came to 7 bases. CDR3 coding DNA: TGTGCCAGCAGCTTAGAGGGGGTTGGCTACACCTTC. Its translation: CASSLEGVGYTF.

The chain employs TRBV9 and TRBJ2-7; TRBD1 or TRBD2 may be the D gene (5 bases each). The CDR3 extends over 14 amino acids. Trimming cost V 4 bases and J 4 bases, with 15 bases left between them. Germline-derived CDR1 and CDR2 are SGDLS and YYNGEE. The CDR3 nucleotides are TGTGCCAGCAGCCCACCGGGACGGAGATACGAGCAGTACTTC. It yields the protein CASSPPGRRYEQYF.

This clonotype has more than one count but fewer than ten. V usage is TRBV9 and J usage is TRBJ2-1; a weak D match, TRBD2 (8 bases). V was cut by 2 bases and J by 2 bases, with 14 bases left in between. Germline V CDR1 and CDR2: SGDLS, YYNGEE. This CDR3 region has 16 residues. CDR3 nucleotide sequence: TGTGCCAGCAGCGTCGCGGGGGGACAGACCTACAATGAGCAGTTCTTC. This sequence encodes CASSVAGGQTYNEQFF. The complete variable domain, with remaining parts taken from reference TRBV9 and TRBJ2-1, reads DSGVTQTPKHLITATGQRVTLRCSPRSGDLSVYWYQQSLDQGLQFLIQYYNGEERAKGNILERFSAQQFPDLHSELNLSSLELGDSALYFCASSVAGGQTYNEQFFGPGTRLTVL.

The chain recombines TRBV6-1 with TRBJ2-1, with no clear D. This CDR3 is built from 14 residues. Per the germline V gene, CDR1 is MNHNS and CDR2 is SASEGT. Trimming pared 6 bases from V and 8 bases from J, leaving 17 bases between. CDR3 in amino acids: CASSLPLQGDEQFF. CDR3 bases: TGTGCCAGCAGCCTCCCGTTACAAGGCGATGAGCAGTTCTTC.

This clonotype has ten or more counts. The rearrangement uses TRBV7-2 and TRBJ2-1; 8 bases map to TRBD2. V dropped 1 base and J dropped 9; count of bases not matched to a gene: 5. The length of the CDR3 is 14 residues. Per the germline V gene, CDR1 is SGHTA and CDR2 is FQGNSA. CDR3 residues: CASSLGTGGSEQFF. The CDR3 nucleotides read TGTGCCAGCAGCTTAGGGACGGGAGGGAGTGAGCAGTTCTTC.

V gene TRBV19 combines with J gene TRBJ2-1; the D is unclear. The CDR3 runs to 15 residues. CDR1 is LNHDA, CDR2 SQIVND, per germline (reference sequence). V lost 0 bases and J 8 bases, leaving 14 bases between the germline ends. The CDR3 DNA is TGTGCCAGTAGTATAGAGGGCACGAACCCCCATGAGCAGTTCTTC. Protein sequence: CASSIEGTNPHEQFF. Complete variable domain (other parts from reference TRBV19 and TRBJ2-1): DGGITQSPKYLFRKEGQNVTLSCEQNLNHDAMYWYRQDPGQGLRLIYYSQIVNDFQKGDIAEGYSVSREKKESFPLTVTSAQKNPTAFYLCASSIEGTNPHEQFFGPGTRLTVL.